What follows are 25 T cell receptor beta chains derived from one specimen sequenced in a study of monozygotic twins with inflammatory bowel disease. TCRdb derives one entry per CDR3 protein from the 5' RACE reads, leaving out DNA. The sample includes approximately 340,000 distinct CDR3 sequences. The specimen sequenced was blood. These receptors all stem from a human donor with ulcerative colitis or Crohn's disease, or a healthy co-twin of an affected twin (not recorded which).

This chain uses TRBV5-6 with TRBJ1-6; TCRdb calls TRBD1, which cannot be checked without DNA. This CDR3 is 16 amino acids long. CDR1 and CDR2 from the germline V gene are SGHDT and YYEEEE. This CDR3 is CASSLIGTVDNSPLHF.

This chain links TRBV20-1 with TRBJ1-5; TCRdb's D call of TRBD1 is untestable without DNA. The CDR3 consists of 15 residues. Per germline, CDR1 DFQATT and CDR2 SNEGSKA (reference sequence). The CDR3 protein is CSASRGGESNQPQHF.

The rearrangement uses TRBV20-1 and TRBJ1-5. This CDR3 contains 13 residues. Germline CDR1 reads DFQATT; CDR2 reads SNEGSKA (reference sequence). CDR3 amino acids: CSARRTDDQPQHF.

The chain uses TRBV7-2 and TRBJ2-7; TCRdb lists TRBD2, though no DNA is available to test this call. Germline V gene sequence: CDR1 SGHTA, CDR2 FQGNSA. The CDR3 extends over 15 amino acids. CDR3 residues: CASSPSSGRGNEQYF. The entire variable domain, with the rest obtained from reference TRBV7-2 and TRBJ2-7, is as follows: GAGVSQSPSNKVTEKGKDVELRCDPISGHTALYWYRQSLGQGLEFLIYFQGNSAPDKSGLPSDRFSAERTGGSVSTLTIQRTQQEDSAVYLCASSPSSGRGNEQYFGPGTRLTVT.

The V and J genes are TRBV2 and TRBJ1-4; TCRdb designates TRBD1, a call that cannot be tested without DNA. The CDR3 sequence is 16 residues long. The germline V gene has CDR1 SNHLY and CDR2 FYNNEI. The CDR3 loop reads CASSSTGGLLNEKLFF.

The chain employs TRBV5-1 and TRBJ1-6; TCRdb returns TRBD1, unconfirmable since there is no DNA. The CDR3 has 13 amino acids. Looked up from germline, CDR1 is SGHRS and CDR2 is YFSETQ. CDR3 sequence: CASKGQDYSPLHF.

The chain links TRBV7-6 to TRBJ2-1; TCRdb calls TRBD2, which cannot be checked without DNA. There are 15 residues in the CDR3. The germline CDR1 and CDR2 sequences are SGHVS and FNYEAQ. CDR3 amino acids: CASSLDRGSDNEQFF.

The V call is TRBV10-2, the J call TRBJ2-6; the TRBD1 assignment by TCRdb is unverifiable without DNA. The CDR3 sequence is 16 residues long. Looked up from germline, CDR1 is WSHSY and CDR2 is SAAADI. CDR3 loop: CASSERGGSGANVLTF.

The chain has TRBV27 and TRBJ2-5; absent DNA, TCRdb's TRBD1 call cannot be checked. Germline CDR1 reads MNHEY; CDR2 reads SMNVEV (reference sequence). This CDR3 comprises 16 residues. CDR3 region: CASSSNRRYRQETQYF.

The V call is TRBV10-3, the J call TRBJ2-7; TCRdb calls TRBD1, which cannot be checked without DNA. CDR3 size: 14 residues. The germline V gene has CDR1 ENHRY and CDR2 SYGVKD. CDR3 region: CAISEGTLSYEQYF.

V is TRBV28 and J is TRBJ2-7; as DNA is missing, the TRBD1 call by TCRdb cannot be tested. The CDR3 spans 14 residues. CDR1 is MDHEN, CDR2 SYDVKM, per germline. The CDR3 loop is CATLVGGSSYEQYF.

The V call is TRBV3-1, the J call TRBJ1-1; no DNA is available, so the TRBD1 call from TCRdb remains unchecked. The CDR3 has 14 amino acids. Germline V lookup: CDR1 LGHDT, CDR2 YNNKEL (reference sequence). The CDR3 is CASSLLQGGTEAFF. Using reference TRBV3-1 and TRBJ1-1 for the parts outside the CDR3, the full variable domain is DTAVSQTPKYLVTQMGNDKSIKCEQNLGHDTMYWYKQDSKKFLKIMFSYNNKELIINETVPNRFSPKSPDKAHLNLHINSLELGDSAVYFCASSLLQGGTEAFFGQGTRLTVV.

The rearrangement joins TRBV12-3 or TRBV12-4 to TRBJ2-7. This CDR3 spans 11 amino acids. The CDR3 loop reads CASSLVHEQYF.

The chain recombines TRBV19 with TRBJ1-1. Looked up from germline, CDR1 is LNHDA and CDR2 is SQIVND (reference sequence). The length of the CDR3 is 15 residues. The CDR3 region is CASTSRTLGDPEAFF.

The V and J genes are TRBV28 and TRBJ2-7. The CDR3 has 14 residues. Germline CDR1 reads MDHEN; CDR2 reads SYDVKM. The CDR3 loop is CASSSGSQVDEQYF.

The chain joins TRBV18 to TRBJ2-2; the TCRdb call, TRBD2, lacks DNA for checking. The CDR3 length is 18 residues. The germline gives CDR1 KGHSH, CDR2 LQKENI. The CDR3 here is CASSPFPTSGANTGELFF.

The CDR3 protein is CASSDRLIGQYF. V and J are TRBV25-1 and TRBJ2-7. Germline assignment: CDR1 MGHDK and CDR2 SYGVNS. The CDR3 is 12 amino acids.

The gene calls are TRBV20-1 and TRBJ2-7; TCRdb reports TRBD2, a call that lacks DNA to check it against. CDR1 and CDR2 from the germline V gene are DFQATT and SNEGSKA (reference sequence). The CDR3 loop spans 13 amino acids. The CDR3 reads CSAEGLAGYEQYF.

The chain couples TRBV29-1 to TRBJ1-1. The CDR3 loop spans 14 amino acids. The germline CDR1 and CDR2 sequences are SQVTM and ANQGSEA. CDR3 protein: CSVDFGLLNTEALF.

The V gene is TRBV2, the J gene TRBJ2-1; the TCRdb call, TRBD2, lacks DNA for checking. The CDR3 spans 15 residues. CDR1 and CDR2 from the germline V gene are SNHLY and FYNNEI. This CDR3 reads CASSERAGGQGEQFF.

The chain employs TRBV2 and TRBJ2-2. This CDR3 is 16 amino acids long. CDR1 and CDR2 (germline): SNHLY, FYNNEI. The CDR3: CASRALGNPNTGELFF.

The chain uses TRBV7-9 and TRBJ2-1; the TCRdb call, TRBD1, lacks DNA for checking. The CDR3 spans 14 residues. Germline V gene sequence: CDR1 SEHNR, CDR2 FQNEAQ (reference sequence). The CDR3 sequence is CASMGQLVYNEQFF.

The chain recombines TRBV15 with TRBJ1-3; as DNA is missing, the TRBD1 call by TCRdb cannot be tested. The germline V gene has CDR1 LNHNV and CDR2 YYDKDF (reference sequence). The CDR3 is 17 amino acids. CDR3 region: CATSGGPRGNSGNTIYF.

The chain is built from TRBV5-4 and TRBJ1-1; the TCRdb D gene call, TRBD1, has no DNA to confirm it. The CDR3 is made up of 19 amino acids. Germline-derived CDR1 and CDR2 are SGHNT and YYREEE (reference sequence). The chain's CDR3 is CASSSLPPVFRGFDTEAFF.

V gene TRBV3-1 combines with J gene TRBJ1-6; TCRdb selects TRBD1, and the lack of DNA leaves this call unchecked. CDR1 and CDR2 from the germline V gene are LGHDT and YNNKEL (reference sequence). This CDR3 has 14 residues. The CDR3 protein is CASSQGTGNSPLHF.